The sequence of this TCR beta chain was determined in a study of siplizumab effects on memory and regulatory T cells. Assay used: immunoSEQ multiplex PCR; TCRdb lists only in-frame clones, some missing. The sample lists under 110,000 clones, approximately 91% occurring once. The TCR originated in a human donor in good health. Source material: non-Treg CD4+ T cells sorted from blood.

CDR3 nucleotides: TGTGCCATCAGTGACTTGAGGGACAGGGTTTCTGGGGCCAACGTCCTGACTTTC. It translates to CAISDLRDRVSGANVLTF. This chain uses TRBV10-3 with TRBJ2-6; 9 bases agree with TRBD1. This CDR3 region has 18 residues. Trimming took 3 bases from V and 1 from J; bases not matched to a gene: 7. CDR1 and CDR2 from the germline V gene are ENHRY and SYGVKD.